Sequencing of this T cell receptor (beta chain) was carried out in a study of cytomegalovirus exposure and HLA in healthy donors. Study-level findings and limits: Prediction of most subjects' HLA-A and HLA-B alleles by TCR beta sequences was reportedly accurate. The study had only CMV serostatus as immune exposure information.

V was cut by 0 bases and J by 7 bases, with 10 bases left in between. This CDR3 has 14 amino acids. Germline CDR1 reads SGHRS; CDR2 reads YFSETQ. 60 Vbeta and 13 Jbeta primers were used in PCR. Repertoires were generated with immunoSEQ multiplex PCR, while TCRdb's copy carries only in-frame clones and drops some. There are some 140,000 clones in the sample, with roughly 1.4% held by the top ten. Comments on this clone: Its target is not known.

The chain uses TRBV5-1 and TRBJ1-4; a possible D gene is TRBD1 (6 bases). Sequenced: PBMCs. The origin of this receptor is a woman in her thirties or forties in good health and CMV-seronegative. This CDR3 is CASSLGQGIEKLFF. In nucleotides, the CDR3 is TGCGCCAGCAGCTTGGGTCAGGGGATTGAAAAACTGTTTTTT. The entire variable domain, with the rest obtained from reference TRBV5-1 and TRBJ1-4, is as follows: KAGVTQTPRYLIKTRGQQVTLSCSPISGHRSVSWYQQTPGQGLQFLFEYFSETQRNKGNFPGRFSGRQFSNSRSEMNVSTLELGDSALYLCASSLGQGIEKLFFGSGTQLSVL.